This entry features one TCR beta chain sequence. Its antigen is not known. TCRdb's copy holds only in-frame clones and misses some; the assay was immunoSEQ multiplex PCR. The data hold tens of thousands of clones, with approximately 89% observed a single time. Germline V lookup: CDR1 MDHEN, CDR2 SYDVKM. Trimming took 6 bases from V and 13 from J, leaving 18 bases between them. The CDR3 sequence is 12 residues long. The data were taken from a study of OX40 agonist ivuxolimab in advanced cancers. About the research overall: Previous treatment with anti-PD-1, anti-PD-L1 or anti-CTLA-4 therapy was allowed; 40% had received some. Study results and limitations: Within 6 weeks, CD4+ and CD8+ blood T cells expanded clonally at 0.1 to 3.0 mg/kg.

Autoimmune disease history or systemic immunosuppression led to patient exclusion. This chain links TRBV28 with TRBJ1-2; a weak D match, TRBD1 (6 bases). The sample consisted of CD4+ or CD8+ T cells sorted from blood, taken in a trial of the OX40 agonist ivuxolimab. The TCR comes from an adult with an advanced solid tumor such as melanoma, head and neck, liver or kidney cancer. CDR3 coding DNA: TGTGCCAGCAGGATTCCACCGGGGGGCCCCACCTTC. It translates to CASRIPPGGPTF.